The present T cell receptor (beta chain) was sequenced within a study of shared clonotypes between healthy human individuals. This table comes from immunoSEQ multiplex PCR, and its TCRdb copy is limited to in-frame clones, with some not included. Seen here are approximately 1,000,000 clones, 70% to 85% observed once, and the top ten hold 0.89%. The V gene lost 2 bases and the J gene lost 5 bases, with 23 bases spanning the gap. The CDR3 consists of 18 residues. The germline gives CDR1 SGHVS, CDR2 FNYEAQ. This rearrangement joins TRBV7-6 to TRBJ2-3; tentative D call: TRBD2 (7 bases). The receptor comes from a young man in good health. Some clones in this sample may be carry-over from other donors' samples. Specimen: memory CD4+ T cells from PBMCs. The subset was: CD45RA-negative fraction. The CDR3 protein is CASSLLASKGGPGDTQYF. The CDR3, as DNA: TGTGCCAGCAGCTTACTCGCATCAAAGGGGGGGCCAGGAGATACGCAGTATTTT.